The 9 T cell receptor beta chains listed next were all sequenced from one sample in a study of read filtering for tumor transcriptome and immune sequencing. This library used roughly 400 ng RNA and molecular barcoded adaptors spanning alpha/delta and beta/gamma chains. TCRdb recomputed calls from the reads with MiXCR, one row per CDR3 protein. The table has roughly 90,000 distinct CDR3 sequences, about 22% seen once. Sample: a population of CD138-negative cells sorted from bone marrow. The source is a donor at least 40 years old with multiple myeloma.

Concerning this clonotype itself: A read error is likely here: a far larger clone is one base away. The chain links TRBV7-9 to TRBJ2-1; D might be TRBD1 (6 bases). Germline lookup yields CDR1 SEHNR and CDR2 FQNEAQ (reference sequence). CDR3 size: 15 residues. DNA for the CDR3: TGTGCCAGCAGCCGCCCCCGAAGCAGGGGCAATGAGCAGTCCTTC. Protein sequence: CASSRPRSRGNEQSF. Complete variable domain (other parts from reference TRBV7-9 and TRBJ2-1): DTGVSQNPRHKITKRGQNVTFRCDPISEHNRLYWYRQTLGQGPEFLTYFQNEAQLEKSRLLSDRFSAERPKGSFSTLEIQRTEQGDSAMYLCASSRPRSRGNEQSFGPGTRLTVL.

This clonotype is medium-sized. The gene calls are TRBV27 and TRBJ1-1; a possible D gene is TRBD1 (6 bases). V was cut by 4 bases and J by 9 bases, with 12 bases left in between. The CDR3 totals 12 residues. Germline CDR1 is MNHEY and CDR2 is SMNVEV (reference sequence). CDR3 residues: CASSSVGQKAFF. The DNA for the CDR3 is TGTGCCAGCAGTTCGGTGGGACAAAAAGCTTTCTTT.

This clonotype has ten or more counts. V usage is TRBV5-1 and J usage is TRBJ1-2, with D perhaps TRBD1 (5 bases). Germline CDR1 reads SGHRS; CDR2 reads YFSETQ. Trimming left V 0 bases short and J 6 bases short, with 12 bases between. This CDR3 region has 14 residues. The CDR3 is CASSLEGREDGYTF. DNA of the CDR3: TGCGCCAGCAGCTTGGAGGGCAGGGAGGATGGCTACACCTTC.

This clonotype occurred a few times. This rearrangement joins TRBV7-9 to TRBJ2-3; 7 bases agree with TRBD2. The trim removed 5 bases at V and 2 bases at J, leaving 10 bases unmatched. Germline CDR1 SEHNR, CDR2 FQNEAQ (reference sequence). CDR3 size: 16 residues. The chain's CDR3 is CASSETGTTYTDTQYF. The DNA of the CDR3 is TGTGCCAGCAGCGAAACCGGGACTACCTACACAGATACGCAGTATTTT.

The table lists this clonotype with many counts. This chain uses TRBV7-9 with TRBJ2-7; 10 bases match TRBD1. Trimming took 5 bases from V and 4 from J; bases not matched to a gene: 8. This CDR3 is built from 15 residues. The germline V gene has CDR1 SEHNR and CDR2 FQNEAQ (reference sequence). CDR3 amino acids: CASSPVSGQGYEQYF. The CDR3 DNA reads TGTGCCAGCAGCCCAGTTTCGGGACAGGGGTACGAGCAGTACTTC.

The CDR3 loop is CASSFGDTAQETQYF. In nucleotides, the CDR3 is TGTGCCAGCAGTTTCGGGGACACAGCACAAGAGACCCAGTACTTC. The chain recombines TRBV12-3 or TRBV12-4 with TRBJ2-5; tentatively, D is TRBD1 (6 bases). Trimming stripped 3 bases from V and 2 bases from J, with 13 bases between. CDR3 length: 15 residues.

This sequence joins TRBV12-3 or TRBV12-4 and TRBJ1-1; TRBD1 matches 8 bases. The junction had 7 bases not matched to a gene; V was cut back by 5 bases and J by 5 bases. There are 14 residues in the CDR3. This CDR3 reads CASSPRTGRTEAFF. CDR3 DNA sequence: TGTGCCAGCAGTCCCCGGACAGGGAGGACTGAAGCTTTCTTT.

V is TRBV2 and J is TRBJ2-7, with D possibly being TRBD2 (7 bases). V lost 3 bases and J 1 base, leaving 13 bases between the germline ends. CDR3 length equals 15 residues. Germline values: CDR1 SNHLY, CDR2 FYNNEI. Written as DNA, the CDR3 is TGTGCCAGCAGTGAGGAGGGGAGGGGGTCCTACGAGCAGTACTTC. It translates to CASSEEGRGSYEQYF.

At least ten counts were recorded for this clonotype. This chain uses TRBV7-6 with TRBJ1-1, with D perhaps TRBD1 (6 bases). The germline gives CDR1 SGHVS, CDR2 FNYEAQ. V lost 5 bases and J 0 bases, leaving 16 bases between the germline ends. The CDR3 spans 16 residues. The CDR3 here is CASSPHPGQLNTEAFF. The CDR3 DNA is TGTGCCAGCAGCCCCCACCCGGGACAACTGAACACTGAAGCTTTCTTT.